This TCR beta chain came from a study of vaccination and CD4 T cells after COVID-19. Study at large: For three convalescent patients, sampling occurred both at day 14 and at days 161 to 241 after vaccination.

TCRdb analysed the PCR reads with MiXCR anew, one entry per CDR3 protein. The sample lists approximately 40,000 distinct CDR3 sequences; 35% to 40% were seen once. Trimming cost V 5 bases and J 3 bases; bases outside gene matches: 3. The CDR3 length is 13 residues. Germline V gene sequence: CDR1 MGHRA, CDR2 YSYEKL. This clonotype was recorded a few times. The time point denotes: late sampling 161 to 241 days after vaccination in a few convalescent patients. The rearrangement links TRBV4-1 to TRBJ1-1; 7 bases fit TRBD1. This sample comprised CD4+ T cells from blood, obtained about 7 months after SARS-CoV-2 vaccination. This receptor was taken from a human donor who had recovered from COVID-19. The CDR3 DNA is TGCGCCAGCAGCGACAGGGTTGACACTGAAGCTTTCTTT. This translates into CASSDRVDTEAFF.